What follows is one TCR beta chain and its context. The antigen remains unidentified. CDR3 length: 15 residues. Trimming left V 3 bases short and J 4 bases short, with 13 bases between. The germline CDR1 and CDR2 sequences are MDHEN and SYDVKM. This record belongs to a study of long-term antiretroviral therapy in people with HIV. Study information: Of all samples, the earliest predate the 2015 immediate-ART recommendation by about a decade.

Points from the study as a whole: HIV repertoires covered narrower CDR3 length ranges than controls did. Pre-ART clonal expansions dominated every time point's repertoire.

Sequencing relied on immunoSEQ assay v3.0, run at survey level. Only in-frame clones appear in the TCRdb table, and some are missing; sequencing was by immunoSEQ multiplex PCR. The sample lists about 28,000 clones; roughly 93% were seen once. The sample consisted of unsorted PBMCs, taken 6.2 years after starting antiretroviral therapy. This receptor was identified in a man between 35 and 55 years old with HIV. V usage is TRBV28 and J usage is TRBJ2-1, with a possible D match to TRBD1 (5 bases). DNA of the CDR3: TGTGCCAGCAGTTTCCAGGGCCACCTTTACAATGAGCAGTTCTTC. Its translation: CASSFQGHLYNEQFF.